Below are 4 T cell receptor beta chains sequenced from a single sample in a study of T cell changes during pregnancy in multiple sclerosis. TCRdb's table, derived via immunoSEQ multiplex PCR, lists solely in-frame clones and lacks some. This table has about 85,000 clones, roughly 92% appearing once. Sequencing used peripheral blood, obtained in the first trimester of pregnancy. All receptors derive from a female donor with multiple sclerosis, enrolled in a pregnancy study.

The chain links TRBV6-5 to TRBJ1-5; D may be TRBD1 (5 bases). V was cut by 2 bases and J by 4 bases, with 12 bases left in between. The CDR3 has 15 amino acids. Per germline, CDR1 MNHEY and CDR2 SVGAGI. Written as DNA, the CDR3 is TGTGCCAGCAGTTACGACAGTACTTTTAATCAGCCCCAGCATTTT. Translating it yields CASSYDSTFNQPQHF.

This chain uses TRBV13 with TRBJ1-6; 12 positions agree with TRBD1. The CDR3 loop spans 17 amino acids. Germline-derived CDR1 and CDR2 are PRHDT and FYEKMQ (reference sequence). V shed 0 bases and J 7 bases; nucleotides not matched to a gene: 4. CDR3 protein: CASSLGGTGGWNSPLHF. The DNA of the CDR3 is TGTGCCAGCAGCTTAGGAGGGACAGGGGGCTGGAATTCACCCCTCCACTTT. The full variable domain, its missing parts supplied by reference TRBV13 and TRBJ1-6, is AAGVIQSPRHLIKEKRETATLKCYPIPRHDTVYWYQQGPGQDPQFLISFYEKMQSDKGSIPDRFSAQQFSDYHSELNMSSLELGDSALYFCASSLGGTGGWNSPLHFGNGTRLTVT.

The chain has TRBV7-9 and TRBJ1-1; TRBD1 agrees at 7 bases. This CDR3 is built from 14 residues. Germline values: CDR1 SEHNR, CDR2 FQNEAQ (reference sequence). V was pared by 5 bases and J by 4 bases, with 7 bases of the junction left unmatched. The CDR3: CASSAQQGTTEAFF. The CDR3 nucleotides are TGTGCCAGCAGCGCCCAACAGGGGACCACTGAAGCTTTCTTT. Complete variable domain (other parts from reference TRBV7-9 and TRBJ1-1): DTGVSQNPRHKITKRGQNVTFRCDPISEHNRLYWYRQTLGQGPEFLTYFQNEAQLEKSRLLSDRFSAERPKGSFSTLEIQRTEQGDSAMYLCASSAQQGTTEAFFGQGTRLTVV.

V usage is TRBV7-6 and J usage is TRBJ1-5; no definite D call. CDR1 and CDR2 (germline): SGHVS, FNYEAQ. The V gene lost 1 base and the J gene lost 1 base, with 8 bases spanning the gap. This CDR3 is built from 15 residues. This CDR3 is CASSLVGGSNQPQHF. The CDR3 DNA follows: TGTGCCAGCAGCTTAGTTGGCGGGAGCAATCAGCCCCAGCATTTT.